This T cell receptor (beta chain) was obtained from a study of blood T cell repertoires in COVID-19. Study at large: T cells, B-cell-depleted T cells, or PBMCs supplied cDNA or gDNA.

Clones were read by immunoSEQ multiplex PCR, and TCRdb kept only the in-frame ones, dropping some. The sample shows about 270,000 clones, around 81% of them seen only once. The germline V gene encodes CDR1 MNHEY and CDR2 SVGAGI. Trimming shortened V by 6 bases and J by 4 bases, and 10 bases separated the two germline ends. The CDR3 runs to 13 residues. The V gene is TRBV6-5, the J gene TRBJ1-3; D gene unclear. The TCR sequence derives from a woman aged 50 to 60 with active or convalescent COVID-19. The sample comprised peripheral blood. The CDR3 DNA is TGTGCCAGCAGATTCAGGTCCGGAAACACCATATATTTT. It encodes CASRFRSGNTIYF.